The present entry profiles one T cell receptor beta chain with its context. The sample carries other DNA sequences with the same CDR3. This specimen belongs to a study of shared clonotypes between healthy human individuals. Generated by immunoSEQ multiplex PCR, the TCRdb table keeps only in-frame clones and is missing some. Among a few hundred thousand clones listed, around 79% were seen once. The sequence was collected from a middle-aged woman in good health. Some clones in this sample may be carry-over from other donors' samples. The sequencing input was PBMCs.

The CDR3 nucleotides read TGTGCCAGCAGTTTATCGGGAGAGACCCAGTACTTC. Its translation is CASSLSGETQYF. This chain joins TRBV27 and TRBJ2-5, with D unresolved. The V and J ends lost 0 bases and 4 bases respectively, with 3 bases between them. The CDR3 loop spans 12 amino acids. The germline CDR1 and CDR2 sequences are MNHEY and SMNVEV (reference sequence).